A single sample is the source of the 18 T cell receptor beta chains below, sequenced in a study of blood T cells in healthy people across ages. The use of a sample-barcoded 5' primer and a J-beta primer mix characterized a second PCR of roughly 6 to 11 cycles. TCRdb re-called the 5' RACE reads with MiXCR, one entry per CDR3 protein. The sample holds roughly 730,000 distinct CDR3 sequences; approximately 60% are singletons and the top ten take around 24%. Sequenced material: blood. The source is a man in his forties in good health.

Only a few counts were recorded for this clonotype. The chain carries TRBV29-1 and TRBJ2-1, with TRBD1 as a possible D gene (5 bases). The CDR3 consists of 12 residues. Deletions cut 5 bases from V and 7 bases from J, with 12 bases between. CDR1 is SQVTM, CDR2 ANQGSEA, per germline. The CDR3 bases are TGCAGCGTTCAGGGTAGGAATAATGAGCAGTTCTTC. It is translated as CSVQGRNNEQFF.

V usage is TRBV28 and J usage is TRBJ2-6; 12 positions match TRBD1. J was trimmed by 2 bases and V by 3 bases; bases with no gene match: 17. The CDR3 loop spans 22 amino acids. Per the germline V gene, CDR1 is MDHEN and CDR2 is SYDVKM. CDR3 sequence reads: CASSFPGGARDRGLTGANVLTF. The DNA of the CDR3 is TGTGCCAGCAGTTTCCCCGGGGGGGCGAGGGACAGGGGGCTAACTGGGGCCAACGTCCTGACTTTC.

The gene calls are TRBV20-1 and TRBJ2-1, with 9 bases that match TRBD1. From germline, CDR1 is DFQATT and CDR2 SNEGSKA (reference sequence). With V trimmed by 5 bases and J by 6 bases, 5 bases remained unmatched. This CDR3 has 13 amino acids. The CDR3 region has the DNA TGCAGTGCTCCCGGGACAGGGATCAATGAGCAGTTCTTC. Translation: CSAPGTGINEQFF.

The V and J genes are TRBV2 and TRBJ1-6, with 7 bases aligning to TRBD1. From germline, CDR1 is SNHLY and CDR2 FYNNEI. The V gene end was trimmed by 3 bases and the J gene end by 10 bases; junction bases not matched to a gene: 15. The length of the CDR3 is 17 residues. The CDR3 is CASSEGAGTPGQSPLHF. The CDR3 bases are TGTGCCAGCAGTGAGGGGGCGGGAACCCCGGGACAGTCACCCCTCCACTTT.

The chain recombines TRBV29-1 with TRBJ2-7, with TRBD1 as a possible D gene (5 bases). Trimming removed 1 base from V and 5 bases from J, with 15 bases in between. The germline gives CDR1 SQVTM, CDR2 ANQGSEA. CDR3 length: 14 residues. CDR3 residues: CSVEAPGRAHEQYF. DNA of the CDR3: TGCAGCGTTGAAGCCCCCGGCAGGGCCCACGAGCAGTACTTC.

The chain recombines TRBV7-2 with TRBJ2-7; D unresolved. V was shortened by 5 bases and J by 0 bases, with 8 bases between the two germline ends. Germline values: CDR1 SGHTA, CDR2 FQGNSA. The CDR3 length is 13 residues. The CDR3 DNA reads TGTGCCAGCAGCCGGAACTACTCCTACGAGCAGTACTTC. The encoded protein is CASSRNYSYEQYF.

The V call is TRBV5-6, the J call TRBJ1-2; D gene ambiguous. Trimming removed 0 bases at V and 6 bases at J, with 18 bases between. This CDR3 region has 16 residues. The germline V gene has CDR1 SGHDT and CDR2 YYEEEE. The CDR3 DNA follows: TGTGCCAGCAGCTTGGTCCGGGCCCAAATGTCCGATGGCTACACCTTC. This sequence encodes CASSLVRAQMSDGYTF.

The CDR3 nucleotides read TGTGCCAGCAGTTTTTTTGGGACACCGAGCTCTGGGGCCAACGTCCTGACTTTC. Translating it yields CASSFFGTPSSGANVLTF. The gene calls are TRBV27 and TRBJ2-6; tentatively, D is TRBD1 (6 bases). The CDR3 contains 18 residues. The V gene lost 3 bases and the J gene lost 0 bases, with 15 bases spanning the gap. Germline CDR1 reads MNHEY; CDR2 reads SMNVEV (reference sequence).

A few counts support this clonotype. The chain recombines TRBV11-2 with TRBJ2-4; 10 bases line up with TRBD2. The V gene end was trimmed by 5 bases and the J gene end by 15 bases; junction bases not matched to a gene: 10. CDR1 and CDR2 from the germline V gene are SGHAT and FQNNGV. This CDR3 region has 13 residues. CDR3 nucleotides: TGTGCCAGCAGCACCCGGACTAGCGGCGATGGGTACTTC. Its protein is CASSTRTSGDGYF.

This chain connects TRBV5-1 to TRBJ2-6, with D perhaps TRBD1 (5 bases). Trimming shortened V by 0 bases and J by 4 bases, and 14 bases separated the two germline ends. Per germline, CDR1 SGHRS and CDR2 YFSETQ. CDR3 length: 17 amino acids. CDR3 region: CASSLGAGSAGANVLTF. The CDR3 DNA reads as TGCGCCAGCAGCTTGGGGGCAGGGTCAGCAGGGGCCAACGTCCTGACTTTC.

The V call is TRBV24-1, the J call TRBJ2-7, with a weak D call TRBD2 (6 bases). V gave up 5 bases and J gave up 3 bases, with 13 bases separating them. The germline gives CDR1 KGHDR, CDR2 SFDVKD. The CDR3 sequence is 14 residues long. The CDR3 DNA reads as TGTGCCACCAGTGGGATAGGCGGGGACTACGAGCAGTACTTC. This codes for CATSGIGGDYEQYF.

The chain is built from TRBV29-1 and TRBJ1-5; no clear D. In germline, CDR1 is SQVTM, CDR2 ANQGSEA. The germline V and J ends were trimmed by 1 base and 6 bases, with 13 bases remaining between them. This CDR3 comprises 14 residues. The CDR3 DNA sequence: TGCAGCGTTGAAGTAGGGAACTCAGGTCAGCCCCAGCATTTT. It specifies CSVEVGNSGQPQHF.

This clonotype has a count of ten or more. The chain employs TRBV4-3 and TRBJ2-3, with a weak D call TRBD2 (5 bases). The CDR3 length is 15 residues. V was shortened by 1 base and J by 2 bases, with 10 bases between the two germline ends. Germline CDR1 LGHNA, CDR2 YSLEER. The CDR3 DNA sequence: TGCGCCAGCAGCCAAGGAGGGAGATTCACAGATACGCAGTATTTT. Its protein is CASSQGGRFTDTQYF.

V and J are TRBV7-2 and TRBJ2-4, with 8 nucleotides matching TRBD1. The closer fit of TRBJ2-5 to the DNA end suggests the J call may be wrong. The CDR3 consists of 16 residues. CDR1 is SGHTA and CDR2 is FQGNSA in the germline V gene. The CDR3 reads CASSLGSSGGSETQYF. DNA of the CDR3: TGTGCCAGCAGCTTAGGGAGCTCAGGGGGCTCGGAGACCCAGTACTTC.

V and J are TRBV7-2 and TRBJ2-7, with 9 bases fitting TRBD1. The V gene's germline CDR1 is SGHTA and CDR2 FQGNSA. The ends lost 0 bases at V and 2 bases at J; junction bases unmatched: 5. This CDR3 contains 16 residues. CDR3 bases: TGTGCCAGCAGCTTAGCTGGGACAGGGATACCCTACGAGCAGTACTTC. Encoded protein: CASSLAGTGIPYEQYF.

The rearrangement links TRBV4-3 to TRBJ2-7; no firm D call. This CDR3 has 14 residues. Between the trimmed V and J ends, which lost 4 bases and 7 bases, there was a span of 17 bases. Germline lookup yields CDR1 LGHNA and CDR2 YSLEER. CDR3 amino acids: CASSPRSHGNEQYF. CDR3 bases: TGCGCCAGCAGCCCCCGGAGCCATGGGAATGAGCAGTACTTC.

This chain links TRBV29-1 with TRBJ2-3, with 8 positions matching TRBD1. CDR1 is SQVTM and CDR2 is ANQGSEA in the germline V gene. CDR3 length: 14 amino acids. Unmatched junction bases numbered 7, after V lost 3 bases and J lost 5 bases. CDR3 sequence reads: CSVDPGQEGDTQYF. CDR3 coding DNA: TGCAGCGTTGATCCGGGACAGGAAGGAGATACGCAGTATTTT.

This clonotype showed up just a few times. The genes are TRBV24-1 and TRBJ1-2; D is uncertain. This CDR3 comprises 12 residues. Looked up from germline, CDR1 is KGHDR and CDR2 is SFDVKD. The germline V and J ends were trimmed by 4 bases and 4 bases, with 6 bases remaining between them. The chain's CDR3 is CATSDTTYGYTF. The CDR3 bases are TGTGCCACCAGTGACACAACCTATGGCTACACCTTC.